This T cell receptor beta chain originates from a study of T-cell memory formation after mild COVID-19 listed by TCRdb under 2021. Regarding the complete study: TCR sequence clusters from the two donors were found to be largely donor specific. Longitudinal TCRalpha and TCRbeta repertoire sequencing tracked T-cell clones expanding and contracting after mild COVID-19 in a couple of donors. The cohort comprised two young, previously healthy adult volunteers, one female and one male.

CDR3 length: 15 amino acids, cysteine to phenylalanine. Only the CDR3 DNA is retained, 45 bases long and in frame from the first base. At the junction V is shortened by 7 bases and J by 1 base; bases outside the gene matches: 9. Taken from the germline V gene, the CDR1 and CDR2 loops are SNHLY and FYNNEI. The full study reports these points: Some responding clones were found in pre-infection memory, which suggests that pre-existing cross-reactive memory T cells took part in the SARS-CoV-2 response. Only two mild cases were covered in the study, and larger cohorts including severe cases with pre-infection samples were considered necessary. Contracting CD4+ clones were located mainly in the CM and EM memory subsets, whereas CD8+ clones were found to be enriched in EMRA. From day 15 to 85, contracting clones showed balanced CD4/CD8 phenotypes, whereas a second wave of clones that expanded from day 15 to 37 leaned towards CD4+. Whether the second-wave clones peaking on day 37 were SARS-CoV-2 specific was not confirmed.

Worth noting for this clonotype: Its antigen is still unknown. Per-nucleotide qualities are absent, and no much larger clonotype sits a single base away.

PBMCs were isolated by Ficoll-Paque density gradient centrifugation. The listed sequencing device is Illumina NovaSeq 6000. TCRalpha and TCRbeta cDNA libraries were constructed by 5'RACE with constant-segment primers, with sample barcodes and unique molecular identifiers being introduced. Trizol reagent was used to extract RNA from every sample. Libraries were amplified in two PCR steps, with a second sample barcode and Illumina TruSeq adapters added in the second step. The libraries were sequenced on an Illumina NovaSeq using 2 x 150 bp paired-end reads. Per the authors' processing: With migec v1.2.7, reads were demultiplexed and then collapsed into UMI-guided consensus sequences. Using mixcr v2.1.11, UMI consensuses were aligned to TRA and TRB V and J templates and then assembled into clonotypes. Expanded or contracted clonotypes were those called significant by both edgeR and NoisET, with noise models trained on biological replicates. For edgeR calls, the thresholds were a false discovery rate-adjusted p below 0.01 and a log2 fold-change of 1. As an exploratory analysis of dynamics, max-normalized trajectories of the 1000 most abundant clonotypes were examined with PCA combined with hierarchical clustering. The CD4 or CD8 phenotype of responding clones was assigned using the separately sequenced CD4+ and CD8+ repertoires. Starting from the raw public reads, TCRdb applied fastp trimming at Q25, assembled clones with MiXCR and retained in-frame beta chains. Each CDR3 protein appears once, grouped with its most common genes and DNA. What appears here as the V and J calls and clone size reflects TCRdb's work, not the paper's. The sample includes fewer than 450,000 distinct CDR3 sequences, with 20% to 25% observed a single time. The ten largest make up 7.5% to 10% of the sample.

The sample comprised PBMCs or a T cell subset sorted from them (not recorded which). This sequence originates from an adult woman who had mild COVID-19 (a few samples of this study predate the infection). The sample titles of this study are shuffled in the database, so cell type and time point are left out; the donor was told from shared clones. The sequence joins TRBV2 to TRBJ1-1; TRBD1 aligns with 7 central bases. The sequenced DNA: TGTGCCAGCATCCGACAGGGTACTTCGAACACTGAAGCTTTCTTT. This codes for CASIRQGTSNTEAFF.